This entry is about one T cell receptor (beta chain). The antigen is not known. The sample belongs to a study of Ad26.COV2.S vaccination and SARS-CoV-2 variants. Across the whole study: Sample donor was a member of the COV1001 Ad26.COV2.S trial arm. General study points: Spike-specific TCR breadth was greater in vaccine than placebo recipients. Vaccine and placebo groups showed comparable non-spike TCR breadth.

Regarding treatment: roughly 20 received Ad26.COV2.S at low or high dose, single or two shots; roughly five received placebo; per-sample allocation not given. The samples were gathered on day 63 after the first injection of vaccine or placebo. The germline V and J ends were trimmed by 1 base and 7 bases, with 4 bases remaining between them. Germline V gene lookup returns CDR1 LGHDT and CDR2 YNNKEL (reference sequence). CDR3 length: 12 residues. Some clones are missing from TCRdb's copy, which holds only in-frame ones; the method was immunoSEQ multiplex PCR. The top ten hold 2% to 2.5% of the sample, which has approximately 300,000 clones, around four fifths seen once.

This TCR derives from a person between 18 and 59 years old who received the Ad26.COV2.S COVID-19 vaccine or a placebo. The sequences come from peripheral blood, collected in a trial of Ad26.COV2.S vaccine versus placebo. The chain combines TRBV3-1 (or the pseudogene TRBV3-2) with TRBJ2-2; D is unclear. The CDR3 DNA follows: TGTGCCAGCAGCCAAGCGGGCGGGGAGCTGTTTTTT. Encoded protein: CASSQAGGELFF.